The sequence of this TCR beta chain was determined in a study of blood T cells in healthy people across ages. With a J-beta primer mix and a sample-barcoded 5' primer, a second PCR ran 7 to 11 cycles. TCRdb re-analysed the 5' RACE reads in MiXCR, keeping a single row per CDR3 protein. The sample consists of over 1,500,000 distinct CDR3 sequences, approximately 50% of them appearing once. CDR1 is MGHRA, CDR2 YSYEKL, per germline. The CDR3 has 15 amino acids. V lost 3 bases, J lost 9 bases, and 8 bases stayed unmatched. Healthy Caucasian individuals from Russia aged about 6 to 95 were enrolled as donors.

The sample taken for sequencing was blood. The TCR comes from a middle-aged woman in good health. This sequence joins TRBV4-1 and TRBJ2-1, with 10 bases aligning to TRBD1. The CDR3 DNA sequence: TGCGCCAGCAGCCAGCCGGGACAGGGGACGGGTGAGCAGTTCTTC. This encodes CASSQPGQGTGEQFF.